These 26 T cell receptor beta chains were all obtained from the same sample, sequenced in a study of blood T cell repertoires in COVID-19. This table comes from immunoSEQ multiplex PCR, and its TCRdb copy is limited to in-frame clones, with some not included. Seen here are hundreds of thousands of clones, around 82% observed once, and the top ten hold about 3.9%. The sequencing sample was made of peripheral blood. These receptors all come from a woman aged 80 or over with acute or convalescent COVID-19.

The genes are TRBV15 and TRBJ2-2, with D unclear. Germline V gene lookup returns CDR1 LNHNV and CDR2 YYDKDF (reference sequence). V lost 1 base to trimming and J lost 4 bases, with 4 bases between them. CDR3 length equals 13 residues. The CDR3 nucleotides read TGTGCCACCAGCAGAGGAGCCACCGGGGAGCTGTTTTTT. This translates into CATSRGATGELFF.

The chain combines TRBV5-4 with TRBJ1-6; TRBD1 is a possible D gene (5 bases). This CDR3 has 15 amino acids. V dropped 0 bases and J dropped 9 bases, with 13 bases sitting between them. CDR1 SGHNT and CDR2 YYREEE come from the germline V gene (reference sequence). The CDR3 loop reads CASSLVAGNGSPLHF. As DNA, the CDR3 is TGTGCCAGCAGCTTGGTGGCAGGGAATGGTTCACCCCTCCACTTT.

The chain links TRBV25-1 to TRBJ1-5; the D gene is possibly TRBD1 (6 bases). The CDR3 consists of 12 residues. Trimming took 5 bases from V and 7 from J, leaving 9 bases between them. Germline-derived CDR1 and CDR2 are MGHDK and SYGVNS. The CDR3 loop is CASSIQGQPQHF. The CDR3 DNA sequence: TGTGCCAGCAGTATACAGGGACAGCCCCAGCATTTT.

A few counts support this clone. V and J are TRBV6-5 and TRBJ1-1, with a possible D match to TRBD1 (6 bases). CDR3 length: 15 amino acids. V was cut by 0 bases and J by 8 bases, with 16 bases left in between. Germline assignment: CDR1 MNHEY and CDR2 SVGAGI. The chain's CDR3 is CASSYSIQGQSEAFF. Here the CDR3 DNA reads TGTGCCAGCAGTTACTCGATTCAGGGGCAGAGCGAAGCTTTCTTT.

This sequence joins TRBV6-5 and TRBJ1-2; D is unresolved. Trimming stripped 6 bases from V and 3 bases from J, with 11 bases between. This CDR3 region has 13 residues. Germline V gene sequence: CDR1 MNHEY, CDR2 SVGAGI. The CDR3: CASSPGIDYGYTF. In DNA form, the CDR3 reads TGTGCCAGCAGCCCGGGGATCGACTATGGCTACACCTTC.

The chain uses TRBV3-1 (or the pseudogene TRBV3-2) and TRBJ2-1, with 8 bases that match TRBD2. The germline V gene encodes CDR1 LGHDT and CDR2 YNNKEL (reference sequence). The V segment lost 1 base and the J segment 1 base; nucleotides outside the gene matches: 6. CDR3 length: 17 amino acids. This chain's CDR3 is CASSQGIGGGSYNEQFF. Written as DNA, the CDR3 is TGTGCCAGCAGCCAAGGCATTGGCGGGGGGTCCTACAATGAGCAGTTCTTC.

The chain recombines TRBV6-6 with TRBJ1-2, with D perhaps matching TRBD1 (5 bases). From germline, CDR1 is MNHNY and CDR2 SVGAGI (reference sequence). V dropped 2 bases and J dropped 8 bases, with 9 bases sitting between them. The CDR3 is 12 amino acids. The DNA of the CDR3 is TGTGCCAGCAGTTACGGGCAGGGCGGCTACACCTTC. This sequence encodes CASSYGQGGYTF.

This sequence joins TRBV12-3 or TRBV12-4 and TRBJ2-2; unclear D gene. V lost 5 bases to trimming and J lost 7 bases, with 5 bases between them. The length of the CDR3 is 11 residues. CDR3 coding DNA: TGTGCCAGCAGTACCTACGGGGAGCTGTTTTTT. This gives the protein CASSTYGELFF.

This rearrangement joins TRBV18 to TRBJ2-4; D gene unclear. V was shortened by 6 bases and J by 9 bases, with 12 bases between the two germline ends. The length of the CDR3 is 12 residues. Germline assignment: CDR1 KGHSH and CDR2 LQKENI. The CDR3 loop is CASSGLEGIQYF. The CDR3 coding sequence is TGTGCCAGCTCGGGCTTGGAAGGCATTCAGTACTTC.

This chain joins TRBV5-6 and TRBJ2-3, with D perhaps TRBD1 (6 bases). V lost 3 bases, J lost 4 bases, and 12 bases lay in between. The germline V gene has CDR1 SGHDT and CDR2 YYEEEE. The CDR3 runs to 14 residues. CDR3 sequence: CASSSLRQADTQYF. Written as DNA, the CDR3 is TGTGCCAGCAGCTCCTTACGACAGGCAGATACGCAGTATTTT.

Note on this clone: Other DNA sequences in this sample translate to the same CDR3. The gene calls are TRBV7-2 and TRBJ2-3; no firm D call. CDR1 and CDR2 (germline): SGHTA, FQGNSA. V lost 0 bases to trimming and J lost 0 bases, with 4 bases between them. The CDR3 has 14 amino acids. The CDR3 protein is CASSLATSTDTQYF. For the CDR3, the DNA is TGTGCCAGCAGCTTAGCGACTAGCACAGATACGCAGTATTTT.

Only one count was recorded for this clone. J is TRBJ1-4 and V is TRBV6-5; TRBD1 agrees at 10 bases. Germline V lookup: CDR1 MNHEY, CDR2 SVGAGI. CDR3 length: 14 amino acids. After removal of 7 bases from V and 5 bases from J, the junction contained 4 bases not matched to a gene. This chain's CDR3 is CASTRDRGNEKLFF. As DNA, the CDR3 is TGTGCCAGCACAAGGGACAGGGGAAATGAAAAACTGTTTTTT.

This chain connects TRBV11-3 to TRBJ1-4, with a tentative D call TRBD1 (5 bases). Germline assignment: CDR1 SGHNT and CDR2 YENEEA. The V gene lost 1 base and the J gene lost 7 bases, with 13 bases spanning the gap. The CDR3 has 15 amino acids. Here the CDR3 reads CASSLAAGLGEKLFF. CDR3 DNA: TGTGCCAGCAGCTTAGCTGCAGGGTTGGGTGAAAAACTGTTTTTT.

This chain connects TRBV10-3 to TRBJ1-5, with D possibly TRBD1 on 5 matching bases. Trimming removed 4 bases from V and 8 bases from J, with 15 bases in between. There are 14 residues in the CDR3. Germline values: CDR1 ENHRY, CDR2 SYGVKD. CDR3 protein: CAISGKGPDKPQHF. The CDR3 DNA is TGTGCCATCAGTGGCAAAGGGCCGGACAAGCCCCAGCATTTT.

J is TRBJ1-2 and V is TRBV11-2; D is ambiguous. Per the germline V gene, CDR1 is SGHAT and CDR2 is FQNNGV. V dropped 2 bases and J dropped 2 bases, with 12 bases sitting between them. The CDR3 has 15 residues. CDR3 nucleotide sequence: TGTGCCAGCAGCTTATTCGCAGGAAGCAACTATGGCTACACCTTC. Encoded protein: CASSLFAGSNYGYTF.

This clone was observed a single time. The chain links TRBV6-6 to TRBJ2-2; D might be TRBD1 (5 bases). Trimming shortened V by 5 bases and J by 8 bases, and 24 bases separated the two germline ends. The CDR3 runs 17 residues. The V gene's germline CDR1 is MNHNY and CDR2 SVGAGI (reference sequence). The CDR3 region has the DNA TGTGCCAGCAGTCCGCCTATCAGGACATTCCCTCCTGGGGAGCTGTTTTTT. This sequence encodes CASSPPIRTFPPGELFF.

The rearrangement links TRBV5-1 to TRBJ2-2; TRBD2 matches 9 bases. The CDR3 runs 18 residues. Trimming removed 8 bases from V and 6 bases from J; junction bases left unmatched: 20. Germline lookup yields CDR1 SGHRS and CDR2 YFSETQ. The CDR3 is CASTSPAGTSLGAGELFF. CDR3 nucleotide sequence: TGCGCCAGTACCTCTCCTGCCGGGACTAGCCTCGGGGCCGGGGAGCTGTTTTTT.

V is TRBV28 and J is TRBJ1-5; D is undetermined. V lost 4 bases and J lost 9, with 7 bases in between. The germline CDR1 and CDR2 sequences are MDHEN and SYDVKM. The CDR3 is 11 residues long. Here the CDR3 reads CASSSPRPQHF. In DNA form, the CDR3 reads TGTGCCAGCAGTTCCCCTAGGCCCCAGCATTTT.

This clone was found a few times. The rearrangement uses TRBV2 and TRBJ1-4, with 8 bases identical to TRBD1. The V and J ends lost 7 bases and 6 bases, in that order; junction bases with no gene match: 1. Germline V gene data show CDR1 as SNHLY and CDR2 as FYNNEI. CDR3 length: 12 amino acids. The CDR3 sequence is CASKTGDEKLFF. The CDR3 DNA reads as TGTGCCAGCAAGACAGGGGATGAAAAACTGTTTTTT.

This rearrangement joins TRBV7-2 to TRBJ1-3, with D perhaps TRBD1 (6 bases). CDR1 is SGHTA, CDR2 FQGNSA, per germline. The germline V and J ends were trimmed by 4 bases and 0 bases, with 13 bases remaining between them. The CDR3 extends over 16 amino acids. The CDR3 protein is CASSSSQGASGNTIYF. Here the CDR3 DNA reads TGTGCCAGCAGCTCTTCACAGGGAGCCTCTGGAAACACCATATATTTT.

This rearrangement joins TRBV6-2 or TRBV6-3 to TRBJ1-5; D is possibly TRBD1 (5 bases). Looked up from germline, CDR1 is MNHEY and CDR2 is SVGEGT. Between the trimmed V and J ends, which lost 0 bases and 1 base, there was a span of 13 bases. The CDR3 loop spans 17 amino acids. The CDR3 spells CASSYSKGRASNQPQHF. In DNA, the CDR3 is TGTGCCAGCAGTTACTCGAAGGGGCGCGCAAGCAATCAGCCCCAGCATTTT.

The chain joins TRBV7-2 to TRBJ1-6, with a tentative D call TRBD1 (6 bases). V lost 7 bases and J 0 bases, leaving 16 bases between the germline ends. Per germline, CDR1 SGHTA and CDR2 FQGNSA. The CDR3 contains 17 residues. Here the CDR3 reads CASNLRGGSSYNSPLHF. For the CDR3, the DNA is TGTGCCAGCAACCTAAGGGGGGGGAGCTCCTATAATTCACCCCTCCACTTT.

This clone appeared a few times. The genes are TRBV6-5 and TRBJ2-3; D gene ambiguous. Between the trimmed V and J ends, which lost 2 bases and 0 bases, there was a span of 9 bases. CDR1 is MNHEY, CDR2 SVGAGI, per germline. CDR3 length equals 15 residues. CDR3 bases: TGTGCCAGCAGTTACGCACAGCTTAGCACAGATACGCAGTATTTT. Amino acid sequence: CASSYAQLSTDTQYF.

CDR3 DNA sequence: TGTGCCAGCAGTACACAGGGAGGGTTGAGCACTGAAGCTTTCTTT. Translation: CASSTQGGLSTEAFF. This chain connects TRBV6-5 to TRBJ1-1; maybe TRBD1 (6 bases). The CDR3 length is 15 residues. Germline assignment: CDR1 MNHEY and CDR2 SVGAGI. Between the trimmed V and J ends, which lost 5 bases and 4 bases, there was a span of 17 bases.

This CDR3 reads CASSWDRNSYEQYF. Written as DNA, the CDR3 is TGTGCCAGCAGTTGGGACAGAAACTCCTACGAGCAGTACTTC. The chain uses TRBV2 and TRBJ2-7; 7 bases are shared with TRBD1. There are 14 residues in the CDR3. Germline values: CDR1 SNHLY, CDR2 FYNNEI. V dropped 5 bases and J dropped 0; count of bases not matched to a gene: 4. Complete variable domain (other parts from reference TRBV2 and TRBJ2-7): EPEVTQTPSHQVTQMGQEVILRCVPISNHLYFYWYRQILGQKVEFLVSFYNNEISEKSEIFDDQFSVERPDGSNFTLKIRSTKLEDSAMYFCASSWDRNSYEQYFGPGTRLTVT.

J is TRBJ1-5 and V is TRBV7-8; 8 bases map to TRBD1. The CDR3 consists of 15 residues. Germline assignment: CDR1 SGHVS and CDR2 FQNEAQ. V was pared by 3 bases and J by 7 bases, with 8 bases of the junction left unmatched. CDR3 nucleotide sequence: TGTGCCAGCAGCTTGGTGCAGGGGGCATTACAGCCCCAGCATTTT. This encodes CASSLVQGALQPQHF.